Below are 29 T cell receptor beta chains sequenced from a single sample in a study of response to subunit inactivated influenza vaccine. A single record per CDR3 protein comes from TCRdb applying MiXCR to the RT-PCR reads. The top ten hold 13% of the sample, which has 490,000 or so distinct CDR3 sequences, roughly 8.2% seen once. The sample was PBMCs from blood, taken 23 months after vaccination. The receptor source for this set is a man aged 50-75 years who received an inactivated influenza vaccine.

This clonotype appeared many times. The chain has TRBV20-1 and TRBJ2-7, with 13 bases aligning to TRBD2. The CDR3 is 18 residues long. Trimming cost V 0 bases and J 2 bases; bases outside gene matches: 10. CDR1 is DFQATT, CDR2 SNEGSKA, per germline (reference sequence). The CDR3 nucleotides are TGCAGTGCTAGAGATCGGACTAGCGGGAGCCCCGGCGCCTACGAGCAGTACTTC. This encodes CSARDRTSGSPGAYEQYF.

The V gene is TRBV20-1, the J gene TRBJ2-3; the match to TRBD1 covers 7 bases. Per the germline V gene, CDR1 is DFQATT and CDR2 is SNEGSKA (reference sequence). The J segment lost 0 bases and the V segment lost 1 base, leaving 4 bases of the junction unmatched. The CDR3 totals 15 residues. The CDR3 region has the DNA TGCAGTGCTAGAGGGGACAGATTTAGCACAGATACGCAGTATTTT. Its protein product is CSARGDRFSTDTQYF.

The sample holds a few counts of this clonotype. The V gene is TRBV4-3, the J gene TRBJ2-2; the D gene is possibly TRBD2 (6 bases). The CDR3 runs to 15 residues. V lost 0 bases and J lost 6, with 11 bases in between. Per the germline V gene, CDR1 is LGHNA and CDR2 is YSLEER. The CDR3 spells CASSQDGLPAGELFF. The CDR3 nucleotides read TGCGCCAGCAGCCAAGATGGACTACCAGCCGGGGAGCTGTTTTTT.

There are many counts of this clonotype. V and J are TRBV5-6 and TRBJ2-7, with 11 bases aligning to TRBD2. The CDR3 sequence is 18 residues long. CDR1 and CDR2 (germline): SGHDT, YYEEEE. Trimming took 4 bases from V and 3 from J; bases not matched to a gene: 15. CDR3 protein: CASSPAGQGLAGGYEQYF. In nucleotides, the CDR3 is TGTGCCAGCAGCCCCGCAGGACAGGGGCTAGCGGGAGGCTACGAGCAGTACTTC.

This rearrangement joins TRBV28 to TRBJ2-1; 12 bases match TRBD2. The CDR3 covers 16 residues. Per germline, CDR1 MDHEN and CDR2 SYDVKM. Trimming cost V 5 bases and J 6 bases; bases outside gene matches: 8. The chain's CDR3 is CASSKTGTSGFNEQFF. The CDR3 DNA is TGTGCCAGCAGTAAAACCGGGACTAGCGGGTTCAATGAGCAGTTCTTC.

The V gene is TRBV20-1, the J gene TRBJ1-3, with TRBD1 matching 7 bases. CDR3 size: 15 residues. Per the germline V gene, CDR1 is DFQATT and CDR2 is SNEGSKA (reference sequence). The V gene end was trimmed by 6 bases and the J gene end by 4 bases; junction bases not matched to a gene: 12. This chain's CDR3 is CSAAAGGGKGNTIYF. The CDR3 DNA is TGCAGTGCCGCCGCGGGAGGGGGCAAAGGAAACACCATATATTTT.

J is TRBJ1-5 and V is TRBV12-3 or TRBV12-4; 7 bases agree with TRBD1. With V trimmed by 1 base and J by 4 bases, 4 bases remained unmatched. The CDR3 consists of 15 residues. Written as DNA, the CDR3 is TGTGCCAGCAGTTTAGTCGGGACAGATAATCAGCCCCAGCATTTT. The encoded protein is CASSLVGTDNQPQHF.

V usage is TRBV6-2 or TRBV6-3 and J usage is TRBJ2-3; TRBD1 matches 12 bases. The J segment lost 2 bases and the V segment lost 5 bases, leaving 8 bases of the junction unmatched. Per germline, CDR1 MNHEY and CDR2 SVGEGT. This CDR3 is 17 amino acids long. CDR3 sequence: CASSPGTGGILTDTQYF. CDR3 nucleotides: TGTGCCAGCAGTCCCGGGACAGGGGGCATACTCACAGATACGCAGTATTTT.

This clonotype was seen ten or more times. The V and J genes are TRBV9 and TRBJ2-1; D perhaps matches TRBD1 (5 bases). Germline V gene data show CDR1 as SGDLS and CDR2 as YYNGEE. The CDR3 spans 14 residues. V was clipped by 4 bases and J by 7 bases, with 15 bases between them. The CDR3 loop reads CASSISSGMNEQFF. In nucleotides, the CDR3 is TGTGCCAGCAGCATATCGTCAGGGATGAATGAGCAGTTCTTC.

The CDR3 DNA reads TGTGCCAGCAGTGAAGTTAGATATGGCTACACCTTC. Translating gives CASSEVRYGYTF. V gene TRBV2 combines with J gene TRBJ1-2; unclear D gene. Germline V lookup: CDR1 SNHLY, CDR2 FYNNEI. V was cut by 1 base and J by 5 bases, with 5 bases left in between. CDR3 length: 12 residues. Based on the CDR3 plus reference TRBV2 and TRBJ1-2, the full variable domain is EPEVTQTPSHQVTQMGQEVILRCVPISNHLYFYWYRQILGQKVEFLVSFYNNEISEKSEIFDDQFSVERPDGSNFTLKIRSTKLEDSAMYFCASSEVRYGYTFGSGTRLTVV.

The sample holds a few counts of this clonotype. The chain couples TRBV2 to TRBJ1-4; D ambiguous. Germline CDR1 reads SNHLY; CDR2 reads FYNNEI. CDR3 size: 15 residues. Trimming took 6 bases from V and 0 from J, leaving 11 bases between them. CDR3 sequence (DNA): TGTGCCAGCAGGGGTGTTCGGGCAACTAATGAAAAACTGTTTTTT. Protein: CASRGVRATNEKLFF. Full variable domain (rest looked up from reference TRBV2 and TRBJ1-4): EPEVTQTPSHQVTQMGQEVILRCVPISNHLYFYWYRQILGQKVEFLVSFYNNEISEKSEIFDDQFSVERPDGSNFTLKIRSTKLEDSAMYFCASRGVRATNEKLFFGSGTQLSVL.

This clonotype was recorded a few times. The rearrangement uses TRBV6-1 and TRBJ2-2, with 9 bases lining up with TRBD1. The CDR3 covers 16 residues. Losses at the gene ends were 6 bases for V and 5 bases for J; bases not matched to a gene: 10. The V gene's germline CDR1 is MNHNS and CDR2 SASEGT. The CDR3 region has the DNA TGTGCCAGCAGCATGGGACAGGGATTTGATACCGGGGAGCTGTTTTTT. As protein: CASSMGQGFDTGELFF.

This clonotype was counted a few times. The J gene is TRBJ2-2, the V gene TRBV7-8; D remains unclear. From germline, CDR1 is SGHVS and CDR2 FQNEAQ. The V end lost 5 bases, the J end lost 1 base, and 17 bases lay between the germline ends. This CDR3 has 17 amino acids. CDR3 sequence reads: CASSPMLPLVNTGELFF. The CDR3 DNA follows: TGTGCCAGCAGCCCCATGTTACCCCTCGTGAACACCGGGGAGCTGTTTTTT.

This clonotype was counted a few times. The chain couples TRBV20-1 to TRBJ2-3; D remains ambiguous. Trimming removed 0 bases from V and 1 base from J, with 8 bases in between. Germline CDR1 and CDR2: DFQATT and SNEGSKA (reference sequence). The CDR3 covers 14 residues. The CDR3 bases are TGCAGTGCTAGAGATAAAGAGCGCACAGATACGCAGTATTTT. It codes for CSARDKERTDTQYF.

This clonotype came up many times. The chain employs TRBV7-2 and TRBJ1-1; the D is unclear. V lost 0 bases to trimming and J lost 5 bases, with 10 bases between them. The CDR3 covers 14 residues. CDR1 and CDR2 (germline): SGHTA, FQGNSA. The CDR3 is CASSLAAGDTEAFF. As DNA, the CDR3 is TGTGCCAGCAGCTTAGCGGCCGGGGATACTGAAGCTTTCTTT.

The chain uses TRBV12-3 or TRBV12-4 and TRBJ2-3; TRBD2 might be the D (5 bases). The CDR3 covers 14 residues. The ends were cut back, 5 bases at V and 2 bases at J, with 11 bases in the middle. The CDR3 region is CASSREHPTDTQYF. The CDR3 region has the DNA TGTGCCAGCAGTCGGGAACATCCCACAGATACGCAGTATTTT.

This clonotype was seen many times. V and J are TRBV29-1 and TRBJ2-2; the D is unclear. The CDR3 runs 11 residues. Between the trimmed V and J ends, which lost 5 bases and 3 bases, there was a span of 4 bases. Germline V gene data show CDR1 as SQVTM and CDR2 as ANQGSEA. The CDR3 is CSVIDTGELFF. Written as DNA, the CDR3 is TGCAGCGTTATTGACACCGGGGAGCTGTTTTTT.

The J gene is TRBJ1-2, the V gene TRBV7-2; the D is unclear. The V gene's germline CDR1 is SGHTA and CDR2 FQGNSA. There are 15 residues in the CDR3. V was shortened by 1 base and J by 4 bases, with 13 bases between the two germline ends. CDR3 residues: CASSLGPARFYGYTF. DNA for the CDR3: TGTGCCAGCAGCTTAGGTCCGGCCCGATTCTATGGCTACACCTTC. The variable domain in full, completed from reference TRBV7-2 and TRBJ1-2, reads GAGVSQSPSNKVTEKGKDVELRCDPISGHTALYWYRQSLGQGLEFLIYFQGNSAPDKSGLPSDRFSAERTGGSVSTLTIQRTQQEDSAVYLCASSLGPARFYGYTFGSGTRLTVV.

This clonotype showed up just a few times. The chain has TRBV7-2 and TRBJ2-3, with 12 positions matching TRBD1. CDR3 length: 17 residues. Germline CDR1 and CDR2: SGHTA and FQGNSA. J was trimmed by 6 bases and V by 0 bases; bases with no gene match: 7. CDR3 in amino acids: CASSLASGTGGADTQYF. DNA of the CDR3: TGTGCCAGCAGCTTAGCATCCGGGACAGGGGGCGCGGATACGCAGTATTTT. The full variable domain, with the rest looked up from reference TRBV7-2 and TRBJ2-3, is GAGVSQSPSNKVTEKGKDVELRCDPISGHTALYWYRQSLGQGLEFLIYFQGNSAPDKSGLPSDRFSAERTGGSVSTLTIQRTQQEDSAVYLCASSLASGTGGADTQYFGPGTRLTVL.

This clonotype turned up a few times. V usage is TRBV6-1 and J usage is TRBJ2-3; no clear D. Trimming left V 6 bases short and J 2 bases short, with 18 bases between. Germline V gene sequence: CDR1 MNHNS, CDR2 SASEGT. This CDR3 spans 16 amino acids. CDR3 nucleotides: TGTGCCAGCAGCCCGAGTCAAGCTTTAATCACAGATACGCAGTATTTT. Its protein product is CASSPSQALITDTQYF.

The sample holds many counts of this clonotype. The CDR3 loop reads CSASKAGVNNEQFF. The CDR3 DNA reads TGCAGTGCTAGTAAGGCGGGAGTGAACAATGAGCAGTTCTTC. The chain uses TRBV20-1 and TRBJ2-1; 7 nucleotides agree with TRBD2. V shed 3 bases and J 5 bases; nucleotides not matched to a gene: 7. CDR3 length equals 14 residues. Germline CDR1 is DFQATT and CDR2 is SNEGSKA (reference sequence).

This sequence joins TRBV12-3 or TRBV12-4 and TRBJ1-4, with D unresolved. CDR3 size: 14 residues. V gave up 4 bases and J gave up 6 bases, with 12 bases separating them. The CDR3 DNA follows: TGTGCCAGCAGTTCGCCTCAGGTAGATGAAAAACTGTTTTTT. This codes for CASSSPQVDEKLFF.

At least ten counts were recorded for this clonotype. DNA of the CDR3: TGTGCCATCAGTGACGGGACTAGCGGCACAGATACGCAGTATTTT. This encodes CAISDGTSGTDTQYF. The chain employs TRBV10-3 and TRBJ2-3; TRBD2 matches at 10 bases. The length of the CDR3 is 15 residues. Unmatched junction bases numbered 1, after V lost 3 bases and J lost 1 base. CDR1 and CDR2 (germline): ENHRY, SYGVKD.

The table lists this clonotype with a few counts. J is TRBJ2-7 and V is TRBV29-1, with a tentative D call TRBD2 (6 bases). V lost 6 bases to trimming and J lost 6 bases, with 12 bases between them. The CDR3 extends over 11 amino acids. Germline CDR1 and CDR2: SQVTM and ANQGSEA. CDR3 loop: CSVELASEQYF. The CDR3 DNA sequence: TGCAGCGTAGAACTAGCCAGCGAGCAGTACTTC.

This clonotype was counted a few times. The V call is TRBV15, the J call TRBJ2-7; 11 nucleotides line up with TRBD1. Germline loops: CDR1 LNHNV, CDR2 YYDKDF (reference sequence). J was trimmed by 4 bases and V by 5 bases; bases with no gene match: 4. The CDR3 spans 14 residues. CDR3: CATSQDRGRYEQYF. The DNA for the CDR3 is TGTGCCACCAGCCAGGACAGGGGGCGGTACGAGCAGTACTTC.

The table lists this clonotype with a count of one. The chain combines TRBV5-4 with TRBJ2-1, with 7 bases lining up with TRBD2. Germline assignment: CDR1 SGHNT and CDR2 YYREEE (reference sequence). This CDR3 spans 16 amino acids. After removal of 0 bases from V and 5 bases from J, the junction contained 8 bases not matched to a gene. The CDR3 here is CASSLARLAADNEQFF. Written as DNA, the CDR3 is TGTGCCAGCAGCTTGGCCAGGCTAGCGGCGGACAATGAGCAGTTCTTC.

The chain couples TRBV29-1 to TRBJ1-5, with 8 bases fitting TRBD1. CDR1 SQVTM and CDR2 ANQGSEA come from the germline V gene. The ends lost 6 bases at V and 1 base at J; junction bases unmatched: 2. The CDR3 loop spans 13 amino acids. The chain's CDR3 is CSVTGESNQPQHF. The DNA of the CDR3 is TGCAGCGTGACAGGGGAAAGCAATCAGCCCCAGCATTTT.

This clonotype has just a few counts. V is TRBV27 and J is TRBJ1-1, with 8 nucleotides matching TRBD1. J lost 4 bases, V lost 0 bases, and 4 bases had no gene match. CDR1 and CDR2 (germline): MNHEY, SMNVEV (reference sequence). This CDR3 region has 15 residues. The CDR3, as DNA: TGTGCCAGCAGTTTATCCCAGGGGGCGGGCACTGAAGCTTTCTTT. Translating gives CASSLSQGAGTEAFF.

Of note for this clonotype: One junction end disagrees with the germline gene, perhaps due to a read error. This chain links TRBV3-1 with TRBJ1-2, with D uncertain. Germline CDR1 reads LGHDT; CDR2 reads YNNKEL (reference sequence). The CDR3 sequence is 14 residues long. CDR3 loop: CTSSQDNIFHGYTF. The CDR3 DNA follows: TGTACCAGCAGCCAAGACAACATTTTTCATGGCTACACCTTC.